This TCR beta chain comes out of a study of T cells after yellow fever vaccination. TCRdb redid the calling of the 5' RACE reads with MiXCR, one entry per CDR3 protein. The sample has about 630,000 distinct CDR3 sequences; 9% to 15% are singletons. The germline V gene has CDR1 DFQATT and CDR2 SNEGSKA (reference sequence). V lost 2 bases to trimming and J lost 6 bases; unmatched junction nucleotides: 6. The CDR3 loop spans 14 amino acids. This clonotype came up a few times. This sequence originates from a man aged 25-40 years who received the YFV17D yellow fever vaccine. This chain uses TRBV20-1 with TRBJ2-3; TRBD1 matches at 9 bases. The source material was PBMCs, sampled on the day of the yellow fever booster vaccination. The CDR3 sequence is CSARRGTGTDTQYF. The DNA for the CDR3 is TGCAGTGCTAGACGAGGGACAGGGACGGATACGCAGTATTTT.